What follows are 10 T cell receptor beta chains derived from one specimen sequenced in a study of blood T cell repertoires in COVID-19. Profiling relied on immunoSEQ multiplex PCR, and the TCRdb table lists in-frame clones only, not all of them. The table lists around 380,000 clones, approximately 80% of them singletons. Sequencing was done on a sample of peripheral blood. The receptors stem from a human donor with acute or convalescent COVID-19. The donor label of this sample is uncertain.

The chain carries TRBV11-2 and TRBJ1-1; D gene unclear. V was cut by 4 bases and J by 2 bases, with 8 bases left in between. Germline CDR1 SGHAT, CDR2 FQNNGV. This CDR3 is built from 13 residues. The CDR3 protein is CASSSGFNTEAFF. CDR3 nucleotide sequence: TGTGCCAGCAGCTCAGGTTTTAACACTGAAGCTTTCTTT.

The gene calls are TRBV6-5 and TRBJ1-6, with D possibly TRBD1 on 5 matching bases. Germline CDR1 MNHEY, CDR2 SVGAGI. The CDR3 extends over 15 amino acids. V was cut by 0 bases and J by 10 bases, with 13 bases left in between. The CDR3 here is CASSYSTQGGSPLHF. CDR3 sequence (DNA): TGTGCCAGCAGTTACTCGACCCAGGGCGGCTCACCCCTCCACTTT.

CDR3 DNA: TGTGCCAGTTCACGGCAACCCTTCGGGGAAAAACTGTTTTTT. Translated: CASSRQPFGEKLFF. V usage is TRBV14 and J usage is TRBJ1-4; D gene unclear. V lost 9 bases to trimming and J lost 8 bases, with 19 bases between them. The CDR3 totals 14 residues. Germline CDR1 is SGHDN and CDR2 is FVKESK.

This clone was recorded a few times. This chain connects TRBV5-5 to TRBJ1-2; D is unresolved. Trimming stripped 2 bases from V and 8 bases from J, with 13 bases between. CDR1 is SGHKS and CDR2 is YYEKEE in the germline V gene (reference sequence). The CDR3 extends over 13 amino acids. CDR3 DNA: TGTGCCAGCAGCTTCACCTTAACGGGAGGCTACACCTTC. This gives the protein CASSFTLTGGYTF.

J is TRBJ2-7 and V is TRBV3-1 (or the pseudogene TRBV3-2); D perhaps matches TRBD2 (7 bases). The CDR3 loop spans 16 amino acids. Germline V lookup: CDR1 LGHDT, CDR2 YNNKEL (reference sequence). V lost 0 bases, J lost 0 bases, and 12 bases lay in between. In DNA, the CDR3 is TGTGCCAGCAGCCAAGATTCGGGGGGCATCTCCTACGAGCAGTACTTC. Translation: CASSQDSGGISYEQYF.

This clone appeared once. The CDR3 spells CASSLVPQGSTGELFF. The CDR3 DNA is TGTGCCAGCAGCTTAGTCCCACAGGGGAGCACCGGGGAGCTGTTTTTT. This chain links TRBV7-7 with TRBJ2-2; TRBD1 agrees at 7 bases. Germline V lookup: CDR1 SSHAT, CDR2 FNYEAQ (reference sequence). J lost 4 bases, V lost 1 base, and 6 bases had no gene match. The CDR3 contains 16 residues.

The CDR3 spells CASSQGGQGLVTGELFF. For the CDR3, the DNA is TGTGCCAGCAGCCAAGGGGGACAGGGTTTGGTCACCGGGGAGCTGTTTTTT. The chain couples TRBV14 to TRBJ2-2; 9 nucleotides match TRBD1. Germline loops: CDR1 SGHDN, CDR2 FVKESK. V lost 1 base, J lost 4 bases, and 7 bases stayed unmatched. The CDR3 is 17 amino acids. Based on the CDR3 plus reference TRBV14 and TRBJ2-2, the full variable domain is EAGVTQFPSHSVIEKGQTVTLRCDPISGHDNLYWYRRVMGKEIKFLLHFVKESKQDESGMPNNRFLAERTGGTYSTLKVQPAELEDSGVYFCASSQGGQGLVTGELFFGEGSRLTVL.

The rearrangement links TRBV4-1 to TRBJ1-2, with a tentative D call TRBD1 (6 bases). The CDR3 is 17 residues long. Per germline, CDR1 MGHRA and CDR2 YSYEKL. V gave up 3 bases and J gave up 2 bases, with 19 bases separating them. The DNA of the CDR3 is TGCGCCAGCAGCCACGAACAGGGAGCCCCCAACAACTATGGCTACACCTTC. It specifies CASSHEQGAPNNYGYTF.

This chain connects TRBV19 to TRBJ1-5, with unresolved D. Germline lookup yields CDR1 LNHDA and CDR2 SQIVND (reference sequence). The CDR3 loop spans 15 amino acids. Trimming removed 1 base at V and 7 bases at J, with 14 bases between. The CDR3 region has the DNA TGTGCCAGTAGTATAGGAGGGCAGGTCGCCCAGCCCCAGCATTTT. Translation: CASSIGGQVAQPQHF. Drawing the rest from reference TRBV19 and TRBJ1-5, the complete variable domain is DGGITQSPKYLFRKEGQNVTLSCEQNLNHDAMYWYRQDPGQGLRLIYYSQIVNDFQKGDIAEGYSVSREKKESFPLTVTSAQKNPTAFYLCASSIGGQVAQPQHFGDGTRLSIL.

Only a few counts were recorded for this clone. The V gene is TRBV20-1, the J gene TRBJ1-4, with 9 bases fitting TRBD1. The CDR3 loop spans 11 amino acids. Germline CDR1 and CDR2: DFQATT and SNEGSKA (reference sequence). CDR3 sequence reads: CSGQGREKLFF. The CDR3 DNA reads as TGCAGCGGACAGGGGAGGGAAAAACTGTTTTTT.